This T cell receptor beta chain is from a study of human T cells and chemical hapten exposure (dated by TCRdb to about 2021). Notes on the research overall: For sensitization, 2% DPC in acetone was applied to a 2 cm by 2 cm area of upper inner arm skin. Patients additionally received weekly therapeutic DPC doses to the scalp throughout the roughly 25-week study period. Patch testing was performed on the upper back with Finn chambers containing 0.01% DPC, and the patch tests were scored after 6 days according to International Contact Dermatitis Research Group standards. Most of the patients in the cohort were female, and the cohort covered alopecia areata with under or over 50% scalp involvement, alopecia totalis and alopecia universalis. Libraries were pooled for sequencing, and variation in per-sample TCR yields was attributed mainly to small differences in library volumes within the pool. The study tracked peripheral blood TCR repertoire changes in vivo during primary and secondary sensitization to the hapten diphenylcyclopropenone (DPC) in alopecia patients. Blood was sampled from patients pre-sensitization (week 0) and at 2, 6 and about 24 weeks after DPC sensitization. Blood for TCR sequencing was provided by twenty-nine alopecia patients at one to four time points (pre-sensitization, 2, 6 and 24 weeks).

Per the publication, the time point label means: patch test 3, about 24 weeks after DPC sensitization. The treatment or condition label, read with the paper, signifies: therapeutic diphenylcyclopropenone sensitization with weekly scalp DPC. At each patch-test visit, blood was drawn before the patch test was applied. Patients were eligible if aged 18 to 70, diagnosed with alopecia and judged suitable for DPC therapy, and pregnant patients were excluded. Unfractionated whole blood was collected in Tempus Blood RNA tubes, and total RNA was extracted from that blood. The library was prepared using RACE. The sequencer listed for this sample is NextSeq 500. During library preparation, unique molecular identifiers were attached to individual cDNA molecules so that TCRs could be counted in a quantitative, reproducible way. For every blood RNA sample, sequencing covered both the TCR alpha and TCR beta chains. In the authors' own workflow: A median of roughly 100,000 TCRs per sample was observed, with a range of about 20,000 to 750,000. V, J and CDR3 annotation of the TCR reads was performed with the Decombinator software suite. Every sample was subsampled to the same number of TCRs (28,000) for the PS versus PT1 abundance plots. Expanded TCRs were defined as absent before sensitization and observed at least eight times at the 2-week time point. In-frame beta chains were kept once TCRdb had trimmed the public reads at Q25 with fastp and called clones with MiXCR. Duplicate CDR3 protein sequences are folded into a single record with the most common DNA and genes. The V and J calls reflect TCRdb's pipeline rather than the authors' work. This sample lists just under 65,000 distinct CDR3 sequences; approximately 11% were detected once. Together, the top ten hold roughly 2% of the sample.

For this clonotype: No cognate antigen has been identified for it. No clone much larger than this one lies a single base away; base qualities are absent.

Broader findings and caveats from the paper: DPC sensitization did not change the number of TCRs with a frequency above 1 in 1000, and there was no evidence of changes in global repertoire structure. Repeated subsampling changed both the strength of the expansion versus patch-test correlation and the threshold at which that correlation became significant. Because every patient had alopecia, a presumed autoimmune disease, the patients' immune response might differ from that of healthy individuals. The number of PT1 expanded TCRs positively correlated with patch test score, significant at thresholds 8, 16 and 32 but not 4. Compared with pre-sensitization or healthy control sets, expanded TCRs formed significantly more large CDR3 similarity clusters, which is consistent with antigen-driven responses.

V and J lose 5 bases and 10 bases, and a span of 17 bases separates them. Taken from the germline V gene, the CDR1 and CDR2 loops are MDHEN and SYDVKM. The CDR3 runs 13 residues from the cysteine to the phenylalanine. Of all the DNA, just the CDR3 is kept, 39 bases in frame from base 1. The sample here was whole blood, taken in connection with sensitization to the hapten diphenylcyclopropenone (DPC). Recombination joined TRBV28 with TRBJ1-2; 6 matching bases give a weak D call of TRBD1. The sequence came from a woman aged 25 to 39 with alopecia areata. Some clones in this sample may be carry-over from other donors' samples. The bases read TGTGCCAGCAGTCCGACACCCCGGGACACCTACACCTTC. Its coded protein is CASSPTPRDTYTF.